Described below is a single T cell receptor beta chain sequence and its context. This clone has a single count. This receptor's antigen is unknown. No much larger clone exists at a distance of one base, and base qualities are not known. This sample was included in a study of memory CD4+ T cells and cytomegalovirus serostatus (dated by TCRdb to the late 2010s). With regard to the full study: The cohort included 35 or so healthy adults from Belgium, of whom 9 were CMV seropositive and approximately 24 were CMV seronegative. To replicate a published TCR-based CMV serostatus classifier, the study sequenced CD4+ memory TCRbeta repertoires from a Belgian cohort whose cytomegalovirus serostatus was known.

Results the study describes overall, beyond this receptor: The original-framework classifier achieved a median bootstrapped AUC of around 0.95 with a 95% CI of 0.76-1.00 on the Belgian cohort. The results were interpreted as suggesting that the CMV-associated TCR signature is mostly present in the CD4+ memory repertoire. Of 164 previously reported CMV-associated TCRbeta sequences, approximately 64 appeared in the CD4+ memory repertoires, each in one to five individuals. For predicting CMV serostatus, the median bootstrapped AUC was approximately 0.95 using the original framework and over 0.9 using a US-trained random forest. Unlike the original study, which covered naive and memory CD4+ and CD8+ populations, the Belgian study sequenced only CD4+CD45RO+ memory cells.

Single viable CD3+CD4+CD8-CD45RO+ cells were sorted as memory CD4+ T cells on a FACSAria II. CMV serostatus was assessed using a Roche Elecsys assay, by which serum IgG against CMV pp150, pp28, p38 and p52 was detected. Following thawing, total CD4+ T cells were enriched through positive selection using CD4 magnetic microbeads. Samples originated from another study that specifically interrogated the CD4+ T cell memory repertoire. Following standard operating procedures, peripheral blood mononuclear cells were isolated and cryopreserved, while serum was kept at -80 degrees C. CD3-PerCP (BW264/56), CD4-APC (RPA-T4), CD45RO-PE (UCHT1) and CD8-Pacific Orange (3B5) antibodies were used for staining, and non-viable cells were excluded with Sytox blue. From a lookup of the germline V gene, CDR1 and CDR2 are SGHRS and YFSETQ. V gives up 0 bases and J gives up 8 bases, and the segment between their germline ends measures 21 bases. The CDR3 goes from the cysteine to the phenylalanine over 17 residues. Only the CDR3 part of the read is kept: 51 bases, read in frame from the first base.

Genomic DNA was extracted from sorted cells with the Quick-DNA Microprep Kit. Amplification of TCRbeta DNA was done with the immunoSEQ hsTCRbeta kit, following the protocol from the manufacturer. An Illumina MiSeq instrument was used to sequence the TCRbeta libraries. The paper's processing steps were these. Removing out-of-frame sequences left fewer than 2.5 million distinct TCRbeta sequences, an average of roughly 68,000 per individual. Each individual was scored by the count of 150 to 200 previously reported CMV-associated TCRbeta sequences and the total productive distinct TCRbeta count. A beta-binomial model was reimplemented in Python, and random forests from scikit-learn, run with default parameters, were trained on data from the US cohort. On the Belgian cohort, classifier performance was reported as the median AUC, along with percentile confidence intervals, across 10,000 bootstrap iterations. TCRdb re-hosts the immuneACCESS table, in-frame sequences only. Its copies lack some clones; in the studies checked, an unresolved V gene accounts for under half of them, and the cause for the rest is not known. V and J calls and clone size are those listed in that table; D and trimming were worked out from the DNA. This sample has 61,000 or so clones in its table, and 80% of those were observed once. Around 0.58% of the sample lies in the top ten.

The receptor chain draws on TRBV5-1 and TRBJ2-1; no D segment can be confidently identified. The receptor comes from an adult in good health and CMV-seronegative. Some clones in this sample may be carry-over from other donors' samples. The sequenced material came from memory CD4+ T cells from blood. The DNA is TGCGCCAGCAGCTTGGCCACCGGGTCCGCACCTCGTCATGAGCAGTTCTTC. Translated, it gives CASSLATGSAPRHEQFF.